This T cell receptor (beta chain) was recorded in a study of OX40 agonist ivuxolimab in advanced cancers. About the study: Enrolled patients in dose escalation had cancers that were hepatocellular carcinoma, melanoma, renal cell or head and neck cancer. Prior anti-PD-1, anti-PD-L1 or anti-CTLA-4 therapy was allowed; roughly 40% had some. Study conclusions and caveats: CD8+ T cells showed, on average, more clonal expansion than CD4+ cells.

Sequencing used immunoSEQ multiplex PCR; TCRdb keeps in-frame clones, though not all of them. Altogether 42,000 or so clones are present, about 90% being singletons, with the ten largest covering more than 12%. The CDR3 loop spans 13 amino acids. Trimming removed 1 base from V and 0 bases from J, with 4 bases in between. The germline CDR1 and CDR2 sequences are PRHDT and FYEKMQ (reference sequence). About this clone: Its target is not known.

The TCR comes from an adult with an advanced solid tumor such as melanoma, head and neck, liver or kidney cancer. V and J are TRBV13 and TRBJ2-7; D is uncertain. Sequencing was performed on CD4+ or CD8+ T cells sorted from blood, taken in a trial of the OX40 agonist ivuxolimab. The CDR3 region is CASSLESSYEQYV. The CDR3 DNA reads TGTGCCAGCAGCTTAGAAAGCTCCTACGAGCAGTACGTC.